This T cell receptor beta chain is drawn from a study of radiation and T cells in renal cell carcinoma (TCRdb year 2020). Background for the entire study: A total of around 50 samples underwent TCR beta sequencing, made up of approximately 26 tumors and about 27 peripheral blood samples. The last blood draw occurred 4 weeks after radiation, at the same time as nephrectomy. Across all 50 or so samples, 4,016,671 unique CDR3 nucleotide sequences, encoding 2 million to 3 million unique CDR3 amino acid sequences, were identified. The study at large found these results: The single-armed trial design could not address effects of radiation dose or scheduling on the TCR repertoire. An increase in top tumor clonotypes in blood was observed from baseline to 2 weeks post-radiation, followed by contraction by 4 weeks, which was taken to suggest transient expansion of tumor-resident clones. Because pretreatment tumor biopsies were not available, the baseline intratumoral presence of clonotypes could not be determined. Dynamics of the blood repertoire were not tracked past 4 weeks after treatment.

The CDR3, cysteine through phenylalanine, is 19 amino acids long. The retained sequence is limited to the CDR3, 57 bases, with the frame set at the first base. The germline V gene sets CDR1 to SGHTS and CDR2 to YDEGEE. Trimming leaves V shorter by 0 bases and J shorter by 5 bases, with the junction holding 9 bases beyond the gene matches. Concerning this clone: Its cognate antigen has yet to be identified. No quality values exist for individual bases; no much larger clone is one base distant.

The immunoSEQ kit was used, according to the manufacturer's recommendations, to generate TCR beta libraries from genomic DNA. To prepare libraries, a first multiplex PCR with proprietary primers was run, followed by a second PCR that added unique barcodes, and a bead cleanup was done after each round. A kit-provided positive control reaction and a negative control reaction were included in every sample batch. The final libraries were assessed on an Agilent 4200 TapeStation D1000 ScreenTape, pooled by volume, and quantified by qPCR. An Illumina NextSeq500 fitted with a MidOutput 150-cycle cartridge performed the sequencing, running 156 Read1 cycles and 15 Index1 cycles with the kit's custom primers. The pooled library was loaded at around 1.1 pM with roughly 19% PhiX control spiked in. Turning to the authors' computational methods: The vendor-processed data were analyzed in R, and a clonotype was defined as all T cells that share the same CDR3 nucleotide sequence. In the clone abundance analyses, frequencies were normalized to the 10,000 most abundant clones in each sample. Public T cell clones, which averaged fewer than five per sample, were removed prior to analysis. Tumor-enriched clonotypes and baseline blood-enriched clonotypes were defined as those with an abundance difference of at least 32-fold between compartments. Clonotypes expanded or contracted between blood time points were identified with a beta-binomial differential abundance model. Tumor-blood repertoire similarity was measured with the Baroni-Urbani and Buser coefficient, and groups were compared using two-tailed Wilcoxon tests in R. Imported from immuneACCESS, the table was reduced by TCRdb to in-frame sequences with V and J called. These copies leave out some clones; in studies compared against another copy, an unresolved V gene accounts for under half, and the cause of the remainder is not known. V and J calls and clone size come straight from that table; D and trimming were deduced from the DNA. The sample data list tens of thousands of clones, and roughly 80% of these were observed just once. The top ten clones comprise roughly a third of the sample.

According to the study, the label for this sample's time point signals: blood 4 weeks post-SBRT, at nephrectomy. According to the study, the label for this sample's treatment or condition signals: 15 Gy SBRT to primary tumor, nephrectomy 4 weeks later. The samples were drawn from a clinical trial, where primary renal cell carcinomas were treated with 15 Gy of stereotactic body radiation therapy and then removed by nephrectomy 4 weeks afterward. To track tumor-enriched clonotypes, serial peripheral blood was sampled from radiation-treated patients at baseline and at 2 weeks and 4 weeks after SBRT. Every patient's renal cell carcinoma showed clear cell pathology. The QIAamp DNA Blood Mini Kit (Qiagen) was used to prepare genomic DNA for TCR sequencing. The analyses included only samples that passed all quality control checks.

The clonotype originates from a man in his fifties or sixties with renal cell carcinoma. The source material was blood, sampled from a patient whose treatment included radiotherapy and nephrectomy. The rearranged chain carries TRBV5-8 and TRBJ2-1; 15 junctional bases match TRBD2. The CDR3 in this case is CASSLGIRGLAGGNNEQFF. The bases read TGTGCCAGCAGCTTGGGCATTAGGGGACTAGCGGGAGGAAACAATGAGCAGTTCTTC.